These 21 T cell receptor beta chains share one sample of origin, sequenced in a study of shared clonotypes between healthy human individuals. TCRdb's copy holds only in-frame clones and misses some; the assay was immunoSEQ multiplex PCR. The repertoire holds over 400,000 clones, with more than 95% as singletons. Sequencing was performed on naive CD4+ T cells sorted from blood. Subset: CD45RA+ positively selected. All receptors come from a woman in her thirties in good health.

V and J are TRBV18 and TRBJ2-3; D perhaps matches TRBD1 (6 bases). Germline assignment: CDR1 KGHSH and CDR2 LQKENI. The CDR3 runs 14 residues. Trimming pared 4 bases from V and 3 bases from J, leaving 11 bases between. The CDR3 loop reads CASSRDRMTDTQYF. CDR3 DNA: TGTGCCAGCTCACGTGACAGGATGACAGATACGCAGTATTTT.

The sample holds one count of this clone. The genes are TRBV6-5 and TRBJ2-2; D is uncertain. This CDR3 contains 14 residues. Germline V gene lookup returns CDR1 MNHEY and CDR2 SVGAGI. Trimming left V 2 bases short and J 7 bases short, with 11 bases between. CDR3 DNA: TGTGCCAGCAGTTACATGCTTTTAGGCGGGGAGCTGTTTTTT. It translates to CASSYMLLGGELFF.

The chain recombines TRBV27 with TRBJ2-1; weak D call: TRBD1 (6 bases). Germline V lookup: CDR1 MNHEY, CDR2 SMNVEV (reference sequence). V gave up 2 bases and J gave up 8 bases, with 16 bases separating them. This CDR3 has 15 residues. The CDR3 DNA sequence: TGTGCCAGCAGTTTAACCTCCTCCTCAGGGGATGAGCAGTTCTTC. It yields the protein CASSLTSSSGDEQFF.

The V call is TRBV4-1, the J call TRBJ2-6; TRBD1 might be the D (5 bases). The CDR3 covers 15 residues. CDR1 is MGHRA and CDR2 is YSYEKL in the germline V gene. Between the trimmed V and J ends, which lost 1 base and 2 bases, there was a span of 6 bases. Here the CDR3 DNA reads TGCGCCAGCAGCCAAGTAGGGGCTGGGGCCAACGTCCTGACTTTC. It encodes CASSQVGAGANVLTF.

V usage is TRBV18 and J usage is TRBJ1-1; D perhaps matches TRBD1 (5 bases). V was clipped by 3 bases and J by 1 base, with 12 bases between them. CDR3 size: 15 residues. Germline V gene data show CDR1 as KGHSH and CDR2 as LQKENI. CDR3 sequence: CASSPDIIRNTEAFF. CDR3 DNA: TGTGCCAGCTCACCGGACATCATAAGGAACACTGAAGCTTTCTTT.

V is TRBV2 and J is TRBJ2-7; possibly TRBD2 for D (6 bases). V gave up 9 bases and J gave up 0 bases, with 15 bases separating them. This CDR3 contains 14 residues. Germline V CDR1 and CDR2: SNHLY, FYNNEI. The CDR3, as DNA: TGTGCCAGACACGAGCGGGTTCACTCCTACGAGCAGTACTTC. Translated, it gives CARHERVHSYEQYF.

The chain joins TRBV7-8 to TRBJ1-1, with D maybe TRBD1 (5 bases). CDR3 length: 13 amino acids. With 5 bases removed from V and 0 bases from J, the gap between germline ends came to 7 bases. From germline, CDR1 is SGHVS and CDR2 FQNEAQ. DNA of the CDR3: TGTGCCAGCAGCATACAGGTGAACACTGAAGCTTTCTTT. This codes for CASSIQVNTEAFF.

This clone was observed once. CDR3 nucleotide sequence: TGTGCCAGCAGTGACTTGTCAGGGGGGAATTGGCGCGGGAAATACGAGCAGTACTTC. It yields the protein CASSDLSGGNWRGKYEQYF. The chain joins TRBV2 to TRBJ2-7, with D possibly matching TRBD1 (7 bases). The CDR3 spans 19 residues. CDR1 is SNHLY, CDR2 FYNNEI, per germline. V was shortened by 3 bases and J by 4 bases, with 28 bases between the two germline ends.

The rearrangement uses TRBV28 and TRBJ2-2; D is uncertain. Germline values: CDR1 MDHEN, CDR2 SYDVKM. This CDR3 has 13 amino acids. V was shortened by 8 bases and J by 5 bases, with 12 bases between the two germline ends. The CDR3 sequence is CASPPAITGELFF. In DNA form, the CDR3 reads TGTGCCAGCCCCCCCGCTATAACCGGGGAGCTGTTTTTT.

The V and J genes are TRBV5-4 and TRBJ2-1; D is possibly TRBD2 (5 bases). Germline V gene data show CDR1 as SGHNT and CDR2 as YYREEE (reference sequence). V lost 1 base and J lost 2, with 10 bases in between. CDR3 length: 15 amino acids. The CDR3 region is CASSLSGSTYNEQFF. DNA for the CDR3: TGTGCCAGCAGCTTGTCTGGGAGCACCTACAATGAGCAGTTCTTC.

The chain joins TRBV14 to TRBJ2-1, with D unclear. Trimming pared 4 bases from V and 8 bases from J, leaving 9 bases between. The CDR3 has 12 residues. Germline values: CDR1 SGHDN, CDR2 FVKESK. The CDR3 DNA is TGTGCCAGCAGCCCCCATGGTCATGAGCAGTTCTTC. It codes for CASSPHGHEQFF.

This clone was observed once. The CDR3 sequence is CASSARFPPNTGELFF. The DNA for the CDR3 is TGTGCCAGCAGCGCCAGATTCCCTCCGAACACCGGGGAGCTGTTTTTT. The chain carries TRBV5-4 and TRBJ2-2; D is ambiguous. From germline, CDR1 is SGHNT and CDR2 YYREEE (reference sequence). Trimming took 4 bases from V and 0 from J, leaving 13 bases between them. CDR3 length: 16 amino acids. Full variable domain (rest looked up from reference TRBV5-4 and TRBJ2-2): ETGVTQSPTHLIKTRGQQVTLRCSSQSGHNTVSWYQQALGQGPQFIFQYYREEENGRGNFPPRFSGLQFPNYSSELNVNALELDDSALYLCASSARFPPNTGELFFGEGSRLTVL.

The chain employs TRBV10-3 and TRBJ2-3; 7 bases are shared with TRBD2. The V gene end was trimmed by 6 bases and the J gene end by 0 bases; junction bases not matched to a gene: 9. The CDR3 spans 16 residues. Germline-derived CDR1 and CDR2 are ENHRY and SYGVKD. CDR3 DNA: TGTGCCATCAGGCCCTTTGCTAGCGGTAGCACAGATACGCAGTATTTT. It specifies CAIRPFASGSTDTQYF.

The rearrangement uses TRBV28 and TRBJ1-6; D not resolved. V shed 2 bases and J shed 6 bases, with 11 bases lying between them. The CDR3 runs to 15 residues. Germline CDR1 MDHEN, CDR2 SYDVKM. This chain's CDR3 is CASSLPGYGNSPLHF. The CDR3 bases are TGTGCCAGCAGTTTACCGGGGTATGGTAATTCACCCCTCCACTTT.

A note on this clone: This sample also contains other DNA sequences that code for the same CDR3. This chain uses TRBV5-4 with TRBJ2-7; weak D call: TRBD2 (6 bases). The CDR3 consists of 13 residues. Germline V gene lookup returns CDR1 SGHNT and CDR2 YYREEE (reference sequence). Trimming removed 4 bases at V and 4 bases at J, with 12 bases between. CDR3 sequence: CASSLVGSYEQYF. The CDR3 coding sequence is TGTGCCAGCAGCCTGGTCGGGAGTTACGAGCAGTACTTC. Combining the CDR3 with reference TRBV5-4 and TRBJ2-7 gives the whole variable domain ETGVTQSPTHLIKTRGQQVTLRCSSQSGHNTVSWYQQALGQGPQFIFQYYREEENGRGNFPPRFSGLQFPNYSSELNVNALELDDSALYLCASSLVGSYEQYFGPGTRLTVT.

This clone has a single count. V and J are TRBV28 and TRBJ1-5, with a weak D call TRBD1 (6 bases). This CDR3 comprises 15 residues. The V gene lost 8 bases and the J gene lost 4 bases, with 18 bases spanning the gap. Germline CDR1 MDHEN, CDR2 SYDVKM. CDR3 DNA sequence: TGTGCCAGCTACGGGACACCCCTTGGTAATCAGCCCCAGCATTTT. It yields the protein CASYGTPLGNQPQHF.

The rearrangement uses TRBV5-1 and TRBJ1-3, with 9 bases matching TRBD1. The J segment lost 0 bases and the V segment lost 4 bases, leaving 11 bases of the junction unmatched. The germline V gene encodes CDR1 SGHRS and CDR2 YFSETQ. The CDR3 is 18 amino acids. The CDR3 DNA reads TGCGCCAGCAGCGAGGGACAGGGCACCTTCTTCTCTGGAAACACCATATATTTT. Protein sequence: CASSEGQGTFFSGNTIYF.

A few counts support this clone. The V and J genes are TRBV10-1 and TRBJ1-5; D remains unclear. Germline CDR1 WNHNN, CDR2 SYGVQD (reference sequence). Trimming removed 5 bases from V and 3 bases from J, with 2 bases in between. The CDR3 has 11 amino acids. The CDR3 loop reads CASSHNQPQHF. In DNA, the CDR3 is TGCGCCAGCAGTCACAATCAGCCCCAGCATTTT.

This chain joins TRBV5-5 and TRBJ1-5; 8 bases are shared with TRBD1. In germline, CDR1 is SGHKS, CDR2 YYEKEE (reference sequence). V lost 1 base, J lost 2 bases, and 5 bases stayed unmatched. This CDR3 comprises 16 residues. This CDR3 reads CASSLSPTGGNQPQHF. Here the CDR3 DNA reads TGTGCCAGCAGCTTGAGTCCGACAGGGGGCAATCAGCCCCAGCATTTT.

The genes are TRBV5-1 and TRBJ1-5; 9 bases match TRBD1. CDR1 SGHRS and CDR2 YFSETQ come from the germline V gene. The length of the CDR3 is 15 residues. Trimming took 4 bases from V and 7 from J; bases not matched to a gene: 9. Here the CDR3 DNA reads TGCGCCAGCAGCCACACAGGGGGCCGGGAACAGCCCCAGCATTTT. Protein product: CASSHTGGREQPQHF.

V and J are TRBV19 and TRBJ1-2; D is ambiguous. Germline V gene data show CDR1 as LNHDA and CDR2 as SQIVND (reference sequence). The CDR3 covers 14 residues. Trimming took off 10 bases at V and 3 bases at J, with 18 bases between the two ends. The CDR3 DNA follows: TGTGCCACCGAACTACCGGGAAGCTACTATGGCTACACCTTC. Protein sequence: CATELPGSYYGYTF.